This T cell receptor beta chain was sequenced during a study of CD8 T cells in Susac syndrome. The ends were cut back, 5 bases at V and 4 bases at J, with 14 bases in the middle. CDR1 is MNHEY and CDR2 is SVGAGI in the germline V gene. There are 14 residues in the CDR3. Study outcomes and limitations: TCR sequencing and HLA analysis covered a relatively small number of individuals.

Random hexamers were used to reverse transcribe the RNA input (roughly 0.5 to 1 ug). TCRdb independently ran MiXCR on the immunoSEQ multiplex PCR reads; one entry per CDR3 protein. The sample shows approximately 300,000 distinct CDR3 sequences, approximately 85% of them seen only once. TCR beta sequencing covered blood CD8+ and CD4+ T cells. Stable or active relapsing-remitting multiple sclerosis, untreated and meeting revised McDonald criteria, defined the controls. Negative magnetic isolation gave CD8+ and CD4+ cells; FACS enriched CD8+ TEMRA. With respect to this clonotype: The antigen is unknown.

This receptor was obtained from a human donor with multiple sclerosis. The sample consisted of CD8+ T cells from PBMCs. The chain joins TRBV6-5 to TRBJ1-1, with D maybe TRBD1 (6 bases). CDR3 DNA: TGTGCCAGCAGTCGAAATCCAGGGGTCACTGAAGCTTTCTTT. This translates into CASSRNPGVTEAFF.